What follows are 23 T cell receptor beta chains derived from one specimen sequenced in a study of blood T cells in healthy people across ages. The second PCR ran roughly 7 to 12 cycles with a sample-barcoded 5' primer and J-beta primers. TCRdb re-called the 5' RACE reads with MiXCR, one entry per CDR3 protein. This table has around 1,900,000 distinct CDR3 sequences, more than 35% appearing once. Sequencing was performed on blood. These TCRs come from a human donor in good health.

V and J are TRBV12-3 or TRBV12-4 and TRBJ2-5; 8 nucleotides agree with TRBD2. The ends lost 3 bases at V and 3 bases at J; junction bases unmatched: 3. The CDR3 loop spans 14 amino acids. The CDR3 reads CASSFQAGEETQYF. The DNA of the CDR3 is TGTGCCAGCAGTTTTCAAGCGGGGGAAGAGACCCAGTACTTC.

The chain carries TRBV15 and TRBJ1-4; weak D call: TRBD1 (5 bases). The CDR3 has 18 amino acids. Trimming shortened V by 0 bases and J by 11 bases, and 25 bases separated the two germline ends. Germline V gene lookup returns CDR1 LNHNV and CDR2 YYDKDF (reference sequence). The CDR3 loop reads CATSRETRATFEKTKLFF. The CDR3 region has the DNA TGTGCCACCAGCAGAGAAACCAGGGCGACTTTCGAGAAAACTAAACTGTTTTTT.

V usage is TRBV11-3 and J usage is TRBJ2-3; 8 bases are a match to TRBD2. Germline CDR1 and CDR2: SGHNT and YENEEA. V was pared by 0 bases and J by 4 bases, with 3 bases of the junction left unmatched. The CDR3 runs 15 residues. DNA for the CDR3: TGTGCCAGCAGCTTAGACGGGGGGGACGCAGATACGCAGTATTTT. This translates into CASSLDGGDADTQYF.

This clonotype showed up just a few times. This chain links TRBV7-2 with TRBJ2-1; 9 positions agree with TRBD2. Germline CDR1 reads SGHTA; CDR2 reads FQGNSA. The CDR3 is made up of 14 amino acids. Trimming at V came to 3 bases and at J to 7 bases, leaving 4 bases not matched to a gene. The CDR3 DNA is TGTGCCAGCAGCTTTACGACTAGCGGAAATGAGCAGTTCTTC. Encoded protein: CASSFTTSGNEQFF. The variable domain in full, with the rest retrieved from reference TRBV7-2 and TRBJ2-1, is GAGVSQSPSNKVTEKGKDVELRCDPISGHTALYWYRQSLGQGLEFLIYFQGNSAPDKSGLPSDRFSAERTGGSVSTLTIQRTQQEDSAVYLCASSFTTSGNEQFFGPGTRLTVL.

The V call is TRBV19, the J call TRBJ1-2, with D unclear. CDR3 length: 15 residues. Trimming shortened V by 7 bases and J by 4 bases, and 19 bases separated the two germline ends. Looked up from germline, CDR1 is LNHDA and CDR2 is SQIVND (reference sequence). The chain's CDR3 is CASIGTNHWFYGYTF. For the CDR3, the DNA is TGTGCCAGTATAGGAACGAACCACTGGTTCTATGGCTACACCTTC.

With respect to this clonotype: Just one base apart from a much larger clone, this may be a read error. The gene calls are TRBV11-2 and TRBJ2-7, with D perhaps matching TRBD1 (6 bases). Germline CDR1 and CDR2: SGHAT and FQNNGV. Between the trimmed V and J ends, which lost 7 bases and 0 bases, there was a span of 10 bases. This CDR3 spans 13 amino acids. The DNA of the CDR3 is TGTGCCAGCATCCGGGACACCTCCTACGAGCAGTACTTC. This translates into CASIRDTSYEQYF.

The sample holds many counts of this clonotype. CDR3 sequence reads: CASSHSNEQYF. The CDR3, as DNA: TGCGCCAGCAGTCATTCCAACGAGCAGTACTTC. The chain combines TRBV10-2 with TRBJ2-7, with unresolved D. Germline CDR1 WSHSY, CDR2 SAAADI. The CDR3 has 11 amino acids. Trimming left V 5 bases short and J 5 bases short, with 7 bases between.

This clonotype came up once. V usage is TRBV9 and J usage is TRBJ2-1, with D perhaps TRBD2 (7 bases). The length of the CDR3 is 15 residues. Trimming left V 2 bases short and J 3 bases short, with 12 bases between. Germline-derived CDR1 and CDR2 are SGDLS and YYNGEE. In DNA, the CDR3 is TGTGCCAGCAGCGTCGGGGGGCCTGGCTACAATGAGCAGTTCTTC. It is translated as CASSVGGPGYNEQFF.

The sample holds one count of this clonotype. The chain employs TRBV18 and TRBJ2-4; tentative D call: TRBD2 (6 bases). The J call may be mistaken, given a closer DNA end match to TRBJ2-7. CDR3 size: 17 residues. CDR1 and CDR2 from the germline V gene are KGHSH and LQKENI. The CDR3 bases are TGTGCCAGCTCACCGTCTAGCCGGAGGGATGAGGACTACGAGCAGTACTTC. Protein: CASSPSSRRDEDYEQYF.

This clonotype occurred a few times. This chain joins TRBV24-1 and TRBJ2-7, with 9 nucleotides matching TRBD2. The V gene end was trimmed by 5 bases and the J gene end by 3 bases; junction bases not matched to a gene: 10. Looked up from germline, CDR1 is KGHDR and CDR2 is SFDVKD. This CDR3 is built from 16 residues. Written as DNA, the CDR3 is TGTGCCACCAGTGCCGTCGGTTTAGCGGGGGACTACGAGCAGTACTTC. Protein sequence: CATSAVGLAGDYEQYF.

This clonotype was found a few times. The CDR3 sequence: CASSLEVKTQYF. DNA for the CDR3: TGTGCCAGCAGCTTAGAGGTGAAGACCCAGTACTTC. The chain is built from TRBV3-1 and TRBJ2-7; D remains ambiguous. The closer fit of TRBJ2-5 to the DNA end suggests the J call may be wrong. Per germline, CDR1 LGHDT and CDR2 YNNKEL (reference sequence). This CDR3 spans 12 amino acids.

CDR3 nucleotides: TGTGCCAGCAGCTTGGGACTAGCGGGTCCCTACCACGAGCAGTACTTC. Its protein product is CASSLGLAGPYHEQYF. V and J are TRBV7-2 and TRBJ2-7, with 12 bases that match TRBD2. After removal of 3 bases from V and 5 bases from J, the junction contained 8 bases not matched to a gene. The CDR3 is 16 amino acids. Germline CDR1 and CDR2: SGHTA and FQGNSA.

The table lists this clonotype with a few counts. A much larger clone lies one base from this, so it may be a read error. The CDR3 spells CANSRKTETGELFF. CDR3 DNA sequence: TGTGCCAACAGTAGAAAGACCGAGACCGGGGAGCTGTTTTTT. The chain couples TRBV6-5 to TRBJ2-2; D is undetermined. CDR3 length: 14 amino acids. Germline-derived CDR1 and CDR2 are MNHEY and SVGAGI.

This clonotype was observed a few times. The rearrangement links TRBV15 to TRBJ2-5, with D unclear. V lost 5 bases and J lost 5, with 15 bases in between. CDR1 and CDR2 from the germline V gene are LNHNV and YYDKDF (reference sequence). CDR3 length equals 14 residues. CDR3: CATSGVNRLETQYF. In DNA form, the CDR3 reads TGTGCCACCAGCGGGGTAAATCGATTGGAGACCCAGTACTTC. The complete variable domain, with remaining parts taken from reference TRBV15 and TRBJ2-5, reads DAMVIQNPRYQVTQFGKPVTLSCSQTLNHNVMYWYQQKSSQAPKLLFHYYDKDFNNEADTPDNFQSRRPNTSFCFLDIRSPGLGDTAMYLCATSGVNRLETQYFGPGTRLLVL.

In this sample, this clonotype turned up a few times. This chain links TRBV6-2 or TRBV6-3 with TRBJ1-5, with no clear D. The V end was cut by 6 bases, the J end by 4 bases, with 13 bases between. This CDR3 has 14 amino acids. Per the germline V gene, CDR1 is MNHEY and CDR2 is SVGEGT. The CDR3: CASSHGLSNQPQHF. The CDR3 coding sequence is TGTGCCAGCAGCCACGGACTGTCAAATCAGCCCCAGCATTTT.

In DNA form, the CDR3 reads TGTGCCAGCAGCTCAACAGAGGTGATAGATACGCAGTATTTT. Translated, it gives CASSSTEVIDTQYF. The J gene is TRBJ2-3, the V gene TRBV11-3; D is unresolved. Germline CDR1 reads SGHNT; CDR2 reads YENEEA. V lost 4 bases to trimming and J lost 5 bases, with 13 bases between them. The CDR3 is 14 residues long.

The genes are TRBV10-2 and TRBJ1-2; D might be TRBD1 (5 bases). The CDR3 totals 15 residues. In germline, CDR1 is WSHSY, CDR2 SAAADI. Trimming shortened V by 5 bases and J by 4 bases, and 17 bases separated the two germline ends. The CDR3 is CASSYAGTFSYGYTF. CDR3 sequence (DNA): TGCGCCAGCAGTTACGCCGGGACCTTTTCCTATGGCTACACCTTC.

V usage is TRBV12-3 or TRBV12-4 and J usage is TRBJ2-1; 7 nucleotides line up with TRBD2. The CDR3 consists of 16 residues. J was trimmed by 0 bases and V by 6 bases; bases with no gene match: 8. The DNA for the CDR3 is TGTGCCAGCAGCGAAGGGCGGGGGAGCTCCTACAATGAGCAGTTCTTC. It encodes CASSEGRGSSYNEQFF.

This clonotype was counted a few times. The chain links TRBV29-1 to TRBJ1-1, with D unresolved. Germline values: CDR1 SQVTM, CDR2 ANQGSEA. The CDR3 loop spans 11 amino acids. With 3 bases removed from V and 5 bases from J, the gap between germline ends came to 7 bases. CDR3 sequence: CSVDGKTEAFF. The CDR3 DNA reads TGCAGCGTTGACGGGAAGACTGAAGCTTTCTTT.

A single count supports this clonotype. The chain joins TRBV4-1 to TRBJ2-7; D is uncertain. The germline V gene has CDR1 MGHRA and CDR2 YSYEKL. The CDR3 sequence is 13 residues long. Trimming removed 2 bases from V and 6 bases from J, with 11 bases in between. In DNA, the CDR3 is TGCGCCAGCAGCCAAATCTTACCGGGCGAGCAGTACTTC. It translates to CASSQILPGEQYF.

This clonotype was seen once. The J gene is TRBJ1-1, the V gene TRBV29-1; D gene unclear. The CDR3 has 11 residues. Germline V gene sequence: CDR1 SQVTM, CDR2 ANQGSEA. Trimming stripped 7 bases from V and 1 base from J, with 7 bases between. The CDR3 is CSGEGNTEAFF. CDR3 nucleotide sequence: TGCAGCGGGGAGGGGAACACTGAAGCTTTCTTT.

This clonotype showed up just a few times. V and J are TRBV11-2 and TRBJ2-1; D is ambiguous. V was trimmed by 1 base and J by 4 bases, leaving 14 bases between them. Germline CDR1 and CDR2: SGHAT and FQNNGV. This CDR3 has 16 amino acids. CDR3: CASSLVVWLGYNEQFF. The CDR3 nucleotides are TGTGCCAGCAGCTTAGTTGTCTGGTTGGGGTACAATGAGCAGTTCTTC.

This clonotype came up a few times. The rearrangement uses TRBV5-1 and TRBJ1-2; 9 positions match TRBD1. V dropped 0 bases and J dropped 8; count of bases not matched to a gene: 11. CDR3 length: 16 residues. Germline assignment: CDR1 SGHRS and CDR2 YFSETQ. The CDR3 region is CASSLGLGQGLGGYTF. The CDR3 DNA follows: TGCGCCAGCAGCTTGGGGTTGGGACAGGGTTTAGGAGGCTACACCTTC.